The next 19 T cell receptor beta chains were all read from a single sample in a study of shared clonotypes between healthy human individuals. Naive CD8 populations comprised CD45RO-negative cells positively selected for CCR7, excluding terminally differentiated effector memory CD45RA+ cells. This table comes from immunoSEQ multiplex PCR, and its TCRdb copy is limited to in-frame clones, with some not included. The sample shows about 2,100,000 clones, about 92% of them seen only once. The sample taken for sequencing was naive CD8+ T cells from PBMCs. All receptors come from a man aged 18 to 30 in good health. Some clones in this sample may be carry-over from other donors' samples.

With respect to this clone: Other nucleotide sequences from this sample produce the same CDR3. The chain employs TRBV5-1 and TRBJ1-1, with D hard to call. This CDR3 comprises 12 residues. Trimming took off 1 base at V and 8 bases at J, with 9 bases between the two ends. The germline V gene encodes CDR1 SGHRS and CDR2 YFSETQ. The CDR3 reads CASSLNRAEAFF. CDR3 bases: TGCGCCAGCAGCTTGAACAGAGCAGAAGCTTTCTTT.

The chain joins TRBV16 to TRBJ2-1; tentative D call: TRBD2 (6 bases). Germline assignment: CDR1 KGHSY and CDR2 FQNENV. V lost 8 bases and J lost 0, with 17 bases in between. This CDR3 has 16 residues. The CDR3 DNA reads TGTGCCAGCTTGCCTAGCGTCGAGAGCTCCTACAATGAGCAGTTCTTC. Translated, it gives CASLPSVESSYNEQFF.

The V gene is TRBV27, the J gene TRBJ2-7; D remains unclear. CDR1 and CDR2 (germline): MNHEY, SMNVEV (reference sequence). The CDR3 sequence is 17 residues long. Trimming stripped 5 bases from V and 3 bases from J, with 23 bases between. DNA of the CDR3: TGTGCCAGCAGTCCTGCGTTTTCATACCTCCCTAACTACGAGCAGTACTTC. It codes for CASSPAFSYLPNYEQYF.

The chain combines TRBV18 with TRBJ1-4, with D tentatively TRBD1 (5 bases). Germline CDR1 reads KGHSH; CDR2 reads LQKENI. The CDR3 has 19 residues. V dropped 3 bases and J dropped 0 bases, with 20 bases sitting between them. Written as DNA, the CDR3 is TGTGCCAGCTCACCCACTAAAATCAGACAGATCACAACTAATGAAAAACTGTTTTTT. Translating it yields CASSPTKIRQITTNEKLFF.

The genes are TRBV29-1 and TRBJ2-7; the match to TRBD2 covers 7 bases. This CDR3 region has 18 residues. Germline CDR1 reads SQVTM; CDR2 reads ANQGSEA. V lost 1 base to trimming and J lost 2 bases; unmatched junction nucleotides: 17. The CDR3 sequence is CSVEGLAGDGTEAYEQYF. The CDR3 DNA reads TGCAGCGTTGAAGGGTTGGCGGGGGACGGGACGGAGGCCTACGAGCAGTACTTC.

The V call is TRBV27, the J call TRBJ2-4; 9 positions match TRBD1. Germline values: CDR1 MNHEY, CDR2 SMNVEV (reference sequence). The CDR3 has 16 amino acids. With V trimmed by 3 bases and J by 1 base, 4 bases remained unmatched. In DNA, the CDR3 is TGTGCCAGCAGTTTGACAGGGGGGGCGGCCAAAAACATTCAGTACTTC. Its protein product is CASSLTGGAAKNIQYF.

This clone has a handful of counts. The chain employs TRBV28 and TRBJ1-1, with no clear D. Germline V lookup: CDR1 MDHEN, CDR2 SYDVKM. This CDR3 comprises 13 residues. Trimming took 5 bases from V and 1 from J, leaving 8 bases between them. The CDR3 DNA reads as TGTGCCAGCAGTGAGGACCCGAACACTGAAGCTTTCTTT. Its protein is CASSEDPNTEAFF.

Points on this clone: At the DNA level, this CDR3 is encoded by other sequences in the same sample as well. The genes are TRBV19 and TRBJ1-1; D uncertain. Trimming stripped 1 base from V and 2 bases from J, with 5 bases between. This CDR3 contains 13 residues. CDR1 is LNHDA, CDR2 SQIVND, per germline (reference sequence). In DNA, the CDR3 is TGTGCCAGTAGTATAGTACTAAACACTGAAGCTTTCTTT. Protein sequence: CASSIVLNTEAFF. Full variable domain (outside the CDR3, taken from reference TRBV19 and TRBJ1-1): DGGITQSPKYLFRKEGQNVTLSCEQNLNHDAMYWYRQDPGQGLRLIYYSQIVNDFQKGDIAEGYSVSREKKESFPLTVTSAQKNPTAFYLCASSIVLNTEAFFGQGTRLTVV.

With regard to this clone: Germline is not matched at one junction end, which may reflect a read error. The chain recombines TRBV6-6 with TRBJ2-5, with 7 bases aligning to TRBD2. Per germline, CDR1 MNHNY and CDR2 SVGAGI (reference sequence). The CDR3 totals 15 residues. The CDR3 DNA reads as TGTGCCAGCAGTTACCTCCGGGAGGACCAAGAGTCCCAGTACTTC. Amino acids: CASSYLREDQESQYF.

The genes are TRBV30 and TRBJ2-2; D may match TRBD1 or TRBD2 (5 bases each). The V end was cut by 7 bases, the J end by 6 bases, with 15 bases between. Germline values: CDR1 GTSNPN, CDR2 SVGIG (reference sequence). The CDR3 loop spans 13 amino acids. CDR3 residues: CASQGPVAGELFF. The CDR3 coding sequence is TGTGCCTCCCAGGGACCGGTGGCCGGGGAGCTGTTTTTT.

This clone was seen a handful of times. The chain employs TRBV7-9 and TRBJ1-4, with D unclear. This CDR3 is built from 12 residues. Germline V gives CDR1 SEHNR, CDR2 FQNEAQ (reference sequence). Trimming took 5 bases from V and 7 from J, leaving 8 bases between them. CDR3 sequence reads: CASSPVVEKLFF. The CDR3 DNA follows: TGTGCCAGCAGCCCGGTGGTTGAAAAACTGTTTTTT.

CDR3 coding DNA: TGTGCCTGGAGCTGGGCCCCTGATGCGGGTGAAGCTTTCTTT. Translating gives CAWSWAPDAGEAFF. The V call is TRBV30, the J call TRBJ1-1; no clear D. Per the germline V gene, CDR1 is GTSNPN and CDR2 is SVGIG (reference sequence). The CDR3 runs 14 residues. The V gene lost 3 bases and the J gene lost 7 bases, with 18 bases spanning the gap.

The rearrangement joins TRBV5-4 to TRBJ2-4; D remains ambiguous. V shed 3 bases and J shed 0 bases, with 7 bases lying between them. Germline V gene sequence: CDR1 SGHNT, CDR2 YYREEE (reference sequence). The length of the CDR3 is 14 residues. In DNA form, the CDR3 reads TGTGCCAGCAGCTCGGGTGAAGCCAAAAACATTCAGTACTTC. It specifies CASSSGEAKNIQYF.

The CDR3 bases are TGTGCCAGCAGCCCGGACAGGGGCGAGCAGTACTTC. Protein sequence: CASSPDRGEQYF. The V gene is TRBV7-9, the J gene TRBJ2-7; 9 positions agree with TRBD1. The V gene end was trimmed by 5 bases and the J gene end by 6 bases; junction bases not matched to a gene: 2. CDR3 size: 12 residues. Germline CDR1 SEHNR, CDR2 FQNEAQ (reference sequence).

This chain uses TRBV11-1 with TRBJ1-2, with D possibly being TRBD1 (5 bases). Germline V lookup: CDR1 SGHAT, CDR2 FQDESV (reference sequence). Between the trimmed V and J ends, which lost 1 base and 13 bases, there was a span of 13 bases. The CDR3 loop spans 12 amino acids. The CDR3 DNA sequence: TGTGCCAGCAGCTTAGTGGGACCCCCGGGCACCTTC. It encodes CASSLVGPPGTF.

The rearrangement uses TRBV7-8 and TRBJ2-1, with 10 nucleotides matching TRBD2. Germline loops: CDR1 SGHVS, CDR2 FQNEAQ. This CDR3 is built from 19 residues. The V segment lost 0 bases and the J segment 8 bases; nucleotides outside the gene matches: 16. In DNA form, the CDR3 reads TGTGCCAGCAGCTTAGCGCTCGCGTTAGAAGCGGGAGGGGTCCATGAGCAGTTCTTC. Protein sequence: CASSLALALEAGGVHEQFF.

This clone came up a few times. This CDR3 is also generated by other DNA sequences in the sample. The chain combines TRBV27 with TRBJ1-5; D ambiguous. Per the germline V gene, CDR1 is MNHEY and CDR2 is SMNVEV (reference sequence). V shed 1 base and J shed 0 bases, with 4 bases lying between them. CDR3 length: 14 amino acids. The CDR3 region is CASSLFYSNQPQHF. In DNA form, the CDR3 reads TGTGCCAGCAGTTTATTCTATAGCAATCAGCCCCAGCATTTT.

V usage is TRBV27 and J usage is TRBJ2-7, with D maybe TRBD2 (6 bases). The V gene's germline CDR1 is MNHEY and CDR2 SMNVEV (reference sequence). This CDR3 spans 16 amino acids. The ends were cut back, 3 bases at V and 0 bases at J, with 15 bases in the middle. CDR3 coding DNA: TGTGCCAGCAGTTTGGTAACCGGGACTGGCTCCTACGAGCAGTACTTC. Amino acids: CASSLVTGTGSYEQYF.

The V and J genes are TRBV15 and TRBJ2-2; D remains ambiguous. The CDR3 sequence is 12 residues long. Looked up from germline, CDR1 is LNHNV and CDR2 is YYDKDF (reference sequence). V was pared by 5 bases and J by 9 bases, with 10 bases between. The DNA of the CDR3 is TGTGCCACCAGCCCGGCCCCCCGGGAGCTGTTTTTT. It specifies CATSPAPRELFF.